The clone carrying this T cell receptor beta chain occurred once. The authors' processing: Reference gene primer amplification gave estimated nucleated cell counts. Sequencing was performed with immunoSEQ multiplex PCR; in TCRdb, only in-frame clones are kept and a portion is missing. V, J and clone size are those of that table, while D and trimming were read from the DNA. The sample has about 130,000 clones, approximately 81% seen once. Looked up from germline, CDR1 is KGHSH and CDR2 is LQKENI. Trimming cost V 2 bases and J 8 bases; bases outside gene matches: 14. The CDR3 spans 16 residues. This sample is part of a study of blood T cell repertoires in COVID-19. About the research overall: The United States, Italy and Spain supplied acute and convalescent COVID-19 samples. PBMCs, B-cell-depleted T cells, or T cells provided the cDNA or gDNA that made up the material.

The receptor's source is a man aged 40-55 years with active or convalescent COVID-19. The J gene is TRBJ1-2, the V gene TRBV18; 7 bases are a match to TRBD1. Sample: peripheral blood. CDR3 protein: CASSPTRGGEGEGYTF. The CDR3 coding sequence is TGTGCCAGCTCACCAACCAGAGGGGGCGAAGGAGAAGGCTACACCTTC.